The next 17 T cell receptor beta chains were all read from a single sample in a study of T cell changes during pregnancy in multiple sclerosis. Using immunoSEQ multiplex PCR, the repertoire was profiled, and TCRdb retains in-frame clones only, with some absent. The profile covers 80,000 to 95,000 clones, with 80% to 95% appearing a single time and more than 1.1% taken by the ten largest. Sequences were derived from peripheral blood, sampled in the third trimester of pregnancy. The receptors were sampled from a female donor in good health, enrolled as a control in a pregnancy study.

V usage is TRBV28 and J usage is TRBJ1-5; no clear D. With 11 bases removed from V and 4 bases from J, the gap between germline ends came to 12 bases. Germline assignment: CDR1 MDHEN and CDR2 SYDVKM. CDR3 length: 12 amino acids. The CDR3 DNA reads TGTGCCGCAACCCCAGGAAATCAGCCCCAGCATTTT. It specifies CAATPGNQPQHF.

The V gene is TRBV7-8, the J gene TRBJ2-5; 8 nucleotides match TRBD1. Losses at the gene ends were 7 bases for V and 0 bases for J; bases not matched to a gene: 4. CDR1 is SGHVS, CDR2 FQNEAQ, per germline. There are 14 residues in the CDR3. DNA of the CDR3: TGTGCCAGCAACATACAGGGGGACCAAGAGACCCAGTACTTC. It is translated as CASNIQGDQETQYF.

The chain combines TRBV28 with TRBJ1-3, with D perhaps matching TRBD1 (5 bases). V lost 4 bases and J 1 base, leaving 20 bases between the germline ends. The CDR3 has 18 amino acids. Germline V lookup: CDR1 MDHEN, CDR2 SYDVKM. The CDR3 spells CASSSPLGGDVSGNTIYF. For the CDR3, the DNA is TGTGCCAGCAGTTCCCCCCTGGGGGGGGACGTATCTGGAAACACCATATATTTT.

The chain has TRBV9 and TRBJ2-7, with TRBD2 identical over 13 bases. V lost 3 bases and J lost 3; bases outside the gene matches: 6. CDR1 is SGDLS, CDR2 YYNGEE, per germline. The CDR3 runs 16 residues. CDR3 region: CASSAGLAGVVYEQYF. CDR3 sequence (DNA): TGTGCCAGCAGCGCCGGACTAGCGGGAGTGGTCTACGAGCAGTACTTC.

The chain uses TRBV7-2 and TRBJ2-7; 9 positions agree with TRBD2. The CDR3 runs 16 residues. The V and J ends lost 1 base and 2 bases, in that order; junction bases with no gene match: 6. Germline V gene data show CDR1 as SGHTA and CDR2 as FQGNSA. Here the CDR3 reads CASSLVASGAAYEQYF. Here the CDR3 DNA reads TGTGCCAGCAGCTTAGTAGCTAGCGGGGCCGCCTACGAGCAGTACTTC.

In the case of this clone: The germline gene is not matched at one end of the junction; a read error may be the cause. The CDR3 coding sequence is TGTGCCAGCAGCCCAAGCTCACTAGCGGGAGCAACCATCTTC. The encoded protein is CASSPSSLAGATIF. This rearrangement joins TRBV9 to TRBJ2-1; TRBD2 matches at 11 bases. The germline gives CDR1 SGDLS, CDR2 YYNGEE. This CDR3 spans 14 amino acids.

The CDR3 DNA reads as TGTGCCAGCAGCTTCACTAGCGGGAGGCCGGTCGACGAGCAGTACTTC. This gives the protein CASSFTSGRPVDEQYF. This chain connects TRBV7-9 to TRBJ2-7; 12 bases are a match to TRBD2. Germline V gives CDR1 SEHNR, CDR2 FQNEAQ (reference sequence). The CDR3 is 16 residues long. The ends lost 3 bases at V and 5 bases at J; junction bases unmatched: 8.

The CDR3 is CASSWGREESDTQYF. The CDR3 DNA reads TGTGCCAGCAGTTGGGGGCGGGAGGAGTCAGATACGCAGTATTTT. J is TRBJ2-3 and V is TRBV28, with 8 positions matching TRBD2. With V trimmed by 4 bases and J by 4 bases, 7 bases remained unmatched. CDR1 and CDR2 (germline): MDHEN, SYDVKM. This CDR3 is built from 15 residues.

The genes are TRBV14 and TRBJ2-5; D possibly corresponds to TRBD2 (5 bases). CDR3 length: 13 amino acids. The V gene lost 1 base and the J gene lost 4 bases, with 7 bases spanning the gap. The germline V gene has CDR1 SGHDN and CDR2 FVKESK. CDR3 residues: CASSQGGLETQYF. DNA of the CDR3: TGTGCCAGCAGCCAAGGAGGGTTAGAGACCCAGTACTTC.

CDR3 nucleotide sequence: TGCGCCAGCAGCTTGGAAGGTGGGGCGGTCCAAGAGACCCAGTACTTC. Translating gives CASSLEGGAVQETQYF. The chain recombines TRBV5-1 with TRBJ2-5; a weak D match, TRBD1 (5 bases). The CDR3 is 16 amino acids. The V and J ends lost 0 bases and 1 base respectively, with 13 bases between them. Germline CDR1 is SGHRS and CDR2 is YFSETQ.

The rearrangement uses TRBV6-5 and TRBJ2-7; tentative D call: TRBD2 (7 bases). Germline V gene sequence: CDR1 MNHEY, CDR2 SVGAGI. V shed 5 bases and J shed 3 bases, with 17 bases lying between them. CDR3 size: 15 residues. This CDR3 is CASSPYREGVYEQYF. The CDR3 coding sequence is TGTGCCAGCAGTCCCTACAGGGAGGGGGTCTACGAGCAGTACTTC.

This clone is a singleton in its sample. The rearrangement uses TRBV27 and TRBJ2-7; TRBD2 is a possible D gene (5 bases). V lost 3 bases and J lost 2, with 14 bases in between. CDR3 length: 15 amino acids. The germline gives CDR1 MNHEY, CDR2 SMNVEV (reference sequence). CDR3 in DNA: TGTGCCAGCAGTTTCCGAGGGCTAGAGGCCTACGAGCAGTACTTC. Protein product: CASSFRGLEAYEQYF.

The genes are TRBV14 and TRBJ2-5; unclear D gene. Trimming stripped 5 bases from V and 3 bases from J, with 4 bases between. The germline V gene has CDR1 SGHDN and CDR2 FVKESK. The CDR3 totals 11 residues. CDR3 residues: CASSTKETQYF. The CDR3, as DNA: TGTGCCAGCAGCACAAAAGAGACCCAGTACTTC.

This clone was recorded once. This chain joins TRBV2 and TRBJ2-1; 10 bases match TRBD2. The CDR3 runs to 15 residues. Trimming at V came to 2 bases and at J to 8 bases, leaving 6 bases not matched to a gene. Germline CDR1 is SNHLY and CDR2 is FYNNEI. The CDR3 reads CASSESLAGADEQFF. CDR3 nucleotides: TGTGCCAGCAGTGAATCTCTAGCGGGAGCGGATGAGCAGTTCTTC. The entire variable domain, with the rest obtained from reference TRBV2 and TRBJ2-1, is as follows: EPEVTQTPSHQVTQMGQEVILRCVPISNHLYFYWYRQILGQKVEFLVSFYNNEISEKSEIFDDQFSVERPDGSNFTLKIRSTKLEDSAMYFCASSESLAGADEQFFGPGTRLTVL.

This chain connects TRBV6-1 to TRBJ2-5; 10 bases are a match to TRBD2. The CDR3 length is 15 residues. The germline CDR1 and CDR2 sequences are MNHNS and SASEGT. The V segment lost 3 bases and the J segment 5 bases; nucleotides outside the gene matches: 6. In nucleotides, the CDR3 is TGTGCCAGCAGTGACCTTAGCGGGAGGAGGGAGACCCAGTACTTC. Translated: CASSDLSGRRETQYF.

This clone rates as large. The chain has TRBV6-5 and TRBJ1-2, with D possibly being TRBD1 (6 bases). The CDR3 has 15 residues. Germline-derived CDR1 and CDR2 are MNHEY and SVGAGI. The V end was cut by 0 bases, the J end by 4 bases, with 12 bases between. This CDR3 reads CASSYSRQVSYGYTF. CDR3 bases: TGTGCCAGCAGTTACTCGAGACAGGTCAGCTATGGCTACACCTTC.

The rearrangement joins TRBV29-1 to TRBJ2-1; TRBD1 matches at 10 bases. Germline CDR1 SQVTM, CDR2 ANQGSEA. This CDR3 comprises 14 residues. After removal of 7 bases from V and 5 bases from J, the junction contained 8 bases not matched to a gene. CDR3 residues: CSGEGTGADNEQFF. CDR3 coding DNA: TGCAGCGGGGAAGGGACAGGGGCGGACAATGAGCAGTTCTTC.